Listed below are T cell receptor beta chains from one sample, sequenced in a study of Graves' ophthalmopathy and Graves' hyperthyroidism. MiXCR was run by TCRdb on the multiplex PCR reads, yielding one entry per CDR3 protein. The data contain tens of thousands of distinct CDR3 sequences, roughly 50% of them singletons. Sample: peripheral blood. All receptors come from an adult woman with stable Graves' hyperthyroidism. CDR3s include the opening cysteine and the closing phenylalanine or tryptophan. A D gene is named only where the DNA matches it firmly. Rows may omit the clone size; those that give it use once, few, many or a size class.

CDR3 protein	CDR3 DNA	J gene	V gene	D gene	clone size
CASSLKTSYEQYF	TGTGCCAGCAGCCTAAAGACGTCCTACGAGCAGTACTTC	TRBJ2-7	TRBV7-3	-	-
CASRSAIGQVSGANVLTF	TGTGCCAGCAGGTCCGCAATTGGACAGGTTTCTGGGGCCAACGTCCTGACTTTC	TRBJ2-6	TRBV6-6	TRBD1	many
CASRHGSCSNTGELFF	TGTGCCAGTCGGCATGGAAGCTGCTCGAACACCGGGGAGCTGTTTTTT	TRBJ2-2	TRBV19	-	-
CASSPWTGGYEQYF	TGTGCCAGCAGCCCGTGGACAGGGGGCTACGAGCAGTACTTC	TRBJ2-7	TRBV7-9	TRBD1	few
CASSRRPGQSLTPLHF	TGTGCCAGCAGCCGACGACCGGGACAGTCGTTAACACCCCTCCACTTT	TRBJ1-6	TRBV13	TRBD1	many
CASTWTVSTDTQYF	TGTGCCAGCACCTGGACAGTTTCCACAGATACGCAGTATTTT	TRBJ2-3	TRBV28	-	many
CASSPDRDMETQYF	TGTGCCAGCAGCCCGGACAGGGATATGGAGACCCAGTACTTC	TRBJ2-5	TRBV7-2	TRBD1	-
CSAYGQGRERLFF	TGCAGTGCCTATGGACAGGGTCGTGAAAGACTGTTTTTT	TRBJ1-4	TRBV20-1	TRBD1	-
CASRRQHGDTEAFF	TGTGCCAGTAGGAGACAGCATGGGGACACTGAAGCTTTCTTT	TRBJ1-1	TRBV19	-	medium-sized
CASSRGGYEQYF	TGTGCCAGCAGTAGGGGGGGCTACGAGCAGTACTTC	TRBJ2-7	TRBV6-1	-	-
CASSAGQVTEAFF	TGTGCCAGCAGTGCAGGACAGGTCACTGAAGCTTTCTTT	TRBJ1-1	TRBV25-1	TRBD1	medium-sized
CSARDPGLAKDTQYF	TGCAGTGCTAGAGATCCGGGACTAGCGAAAGATACGCAGTATTTT	TRBJ2-3	TRBV20-1	TRBD2	-
CASSFDRPTDTQYF	TGTGCCAGCAGTTTCGACAGACCCACAGATACGCAGTATTTT	TRBJ2-3	TRBV27	-	-
CSDRETEAFF	TGCAGCGACAGGGAGACTGAAGCTTTCTTT	TRBJ1-1	TRBV29-1	-	once
CASKRDGYTEAFF	TGTGCCAGCAAGCGGGACGGGTACACTGAAGCTTTCTTT	TRBJ1-1	TRBV7-3	-	-
CASSARGPNQPQYF	TGCGCCAGCAGTGCCAGGGGGCCTAATCAGCCCCAGTACTTC	TRBJ2-5	TRBV10-2	TRBD1	-
CASSLPGNTEAFF	TGTGCCAGCAGCTTACCCGGGAACACTGAAGCTTTCTTT	TRBJ1-1	TRBV7-2	-	-
CASTYPGPRDDSPLHF	TGTGCCAGCACCTATCCCGGACCCAGGGATGATTCACCCCTCCACTTT	TRBJ1-6	TRBV9	-	many
CASSMGGNQPQHF	TGTGCCAGTAGTATGGGAGGCAATCAGCCCCAGCATTTT	TRBJ1-5	TRBV19	-	many
CSAPRRELYEQYF	TGCAGTGCCCCGAGGCGGGAGCTATACGAGCAGTACTTC	TRBJ2-7	TRBV20-1	TRBD2	many
CASSEEGQGAGETQYF	TGTGCCAGCAGTGAAGAGGGACAGGGGGCGGGAGAGACCCAGTACTTC	TRBJ2-5	TRBV6-5	TRBD1	few
CASSFPTSGSFNTGELFF	TGTGCCAGCAGCTTTCCGACTAGCGGGAGTTTTAACACCGGGGAGCTGTTTTTT	TRBJ2-2	TRBV7-8	TRBD2	medium-sized
CASSPGLAGPIETQYF	TGTGCCAGCAGCCCGGGACTAGCGGGGCCGATTGAGACCCAGTACTTC	TRBJ2-5	TRBV7-2	TRBD2	many
CASSTGTPSYEQYF	TGTGCCAGCAGTACCGGGACACCCTCCTACGAGCAGTACTTC	TRBJ2-7	TRBV12-3/TRBV12-4	-	-
CASSYRQGAYEQYF	TGCGCCAGCAGCTATCGGCAGGGGGCCTACGAGCAGTACTTC	TRBJ2-7	TRBV5-1	TRBD1	many
CAISDRRYEQYF	TGTGCCATCAGTGATCGGCGGTACGAGCAGTACTTC	TRBJ2-7	TRBV10-3	-	-
CASSQDLTSGIDTQYF	TGTGCCAGCAGCCAAGATTTGACTAGCGGGATAGATACGCAGTATTTT	TRBJ2-3	TRBV4-2	TRBD2	many
CASSLAGAGSEQYF	TGTGCCAGCAGCTTAGCGGGTGCAGGGAGCGAGCAGTACTTC	TRBJ2-7	TRBV7-7	-	-
CASPTSGSYGEPFF	TGTGCCAGCCCTACTAGCGGGAGTTATGGGGAGCCGTTCTTT	TRBJ2-2	TRBV7-9	TRBD2	-
CASSLSPMRNTIYF	TGTGCCAGCAGTTTAAGCCCCATGCGAAACACCATATATTTT	TRBJ1-3	TRBV28	-	many
CSARQGGAGNTIYF	TGCAGTGCCAGACAGGGAGGCGCTGGAAACACCATATATTTT	TRBJ1-3	TRBV20-1	TRBD1	many
CSARDLLAGPQETQYF	TGCAGTGCTAGAGATCTGCTAGCGGGACCCCAAGAGACCCAGTACTTC	TRBJ2-5	TRBV20-1	TRBD2	-
CSVDRGWHEQYF	TGCAGCGTCGACAGGGGGTGGCACGAGCAGTACTTC	TRBJ2-7	TRBV29-1	TRBD1	-
CASSSKTGGDTEAFF	TGTGCCAGCAGCTCGAAAACAGGGGGAGACACTGAAGCTTTCTTT	TRBJ1-1	TRBV7-9	TRBD1	-
CASSERTGDYEQYF	TGTGCCAGCAGCGAAAGGACAGGGGACTACGAGCAGTACTTC	TRBJ2-7	TRBV7-9	TRBD1	-
CASRQGHFDTEAFF	TGTGCCAGCAGGCAGGGTCATTTCGACACTGAAGCTTTCTTT	TRBJ1-1	TRBV6-2/TRBV6-3	-	many
CSDGGQLTEAFF	TGCAGCGACGGGGGACAGCTCACTGAAGCTTTCTTT	TRBJ1-1	TRBV29-1	TRBD1	many
CASSSGTGFGYTF	TGTGCCAGCAGTTCCGGGACAGGGTTTGGCTACACCTTC	TRBJ1-2	TRBV7-9	TRBD1	-
CASSSPASGADTQYF	TGTGCCAGCAGCTCCCCCGCTAGCGGGGCAGATACGCAGTATTTT	TRBJ2-3	TRBV7-9	TRBD2	many
CSASRVTVPYNEQFF	TGCAGTGCTAGCAGGGTAACCGTCCCCTACAATGAGCAGTTCTTC	TRBJ2-1	TRBV20-1	-	-
CASTMTSGRETQYF	TGTGCCAGCACCATGACTAGCGGGAGAGAGACCCAGTACTTC	TRBJ2-5	TRBV12-3/TRBV12-4	TRBD2	-
CASRETTGGHEKLFF	TGTGCCAGCAGGGAGACGACAGGGGGACATGAAAAACTGTTTTTT	TRBJ1-4	TRBV3-1	TRBD1	many
CSARGTSGTASYEQYF	TGCAGTGCTAGGGGAACTAGCGGGACGGCATCCTACGAGCAGTACTTC	TRBJ2-7	TRBV20-1	TRBD2	-
CSANNGYTF	TGCAGCGCCAATAATGGCTACACCTTC	TRBJ1-2	TRBV29-1	-	-
CASSTYEQYF	TGTGCCAGCAGTACCTACGAGCAGTACTTC	TRBJ2-7	TRBV2	-	many
CASSEGGNVLTF	TGTGCCAGCAGTGAAGGGGGCAACGTCCTGACTTTC	TRBJ2-6	TRBV2	-	-
CASSLYRQADDTGEPFF	TGTGCCAGCAGTCTCTATAGACAGGCGGATGACACCGGGGAGCCGTTTTTT	TRBJ2-2	TRBV7-3	-	-
CSGSTGGKEYF	TGCAGTGGTAGTACAGGGGGGAAGGAGTACTTC	TRBJ2-7	TRBV20-1	TRBD1	-
CSVSTEGTEAFF	TGCAGCGTCTCCACGGAGGGAACTGAAGCTTTCTTT	TRBJ1-1	TRBV29-1	-	medium-sized
CATSRGSRVHTEAFF	TGTGCCACCAGCAGAGGTTCCAGGGTCCACACTGAAGCTTTCTTT	TRBJ1-1	TRBV15	-	-